The clone carrying this T cell receptor (beta chain) was detected only a few times. As yet, its antigen is unknown. Germline assignment: CDR1 MGHDK and CDR2 SYGVNS. This CDR3 region has 11 residues. V lost 6 bases, J lost 2 bases, and 4 bases lay in between. The source of the sample is a study of shared clonotypes between healthy human individuals. General observations from the study: Clonotype sharing levels among donors were expected to vary with sequencing depth.

Each unsorted PBMC replicate got 300 ng genomic DNA, tens of thousands of genomes. Assay: immunoSEQ multiplex PCR; the TCRdb copy retains only in-frame clones and omits some. This table has fewer than 600,000 clones, 60% to 80% appearing once. Donors included only healthy HIV-negative adults lacking recent acute infections or vaccinations. Every donor was a Caucasian adult from Nashville, Tennessee. The chain employs TRBV25-1 and TRBJ1-2; D call uncertain. The material sequenced was PBMCs. The source is a woman between 40 and 50 years old in good health. Some clones in this sample may be carry-over from other donors' samples. The CDR3 region has the DNA TGTGCCAGCAGACGCAACTATGGCTACACCTTC. This gives the protein CASRRNYGYTF.